The TCR beta chain under discussion was sequenced for a study of regulatory T cells in long-lasting Graves disease. Time point meaning: persistent/refractory GD, antithyroid drugs over 5 years with positive TRAb. RNA isolated from PBMCs was used to make the TCR library. The CDR3 contains 15 residues. Germline CDR1 reads SGHDN; CDR2 reads FVKESK. V was clipped by 2 bases and J by 5 bases, with 12 bases between them. TCR beta libraries were built with iRepertoire HTBI primers and Arm-PCR of CDR3 regions. TCRdb fed the multiplex PCR reads into MiXCR, producing one record per CDR3 protein. Here the sample spans 400,000 to 450,000 distinct CDR3 sequences, 23% being singletons.

The sample here was peripheral blood mononuclear cells (PBMCs), taken when the disease was refractory, from a patient treated with antithyroid drugs. The clonotype was recovered from a female donor with Graves disease. The rearrangement links TRBV14 to TRBJ1-4, with D possibly matching TRBD1 (5 bases). The CDR3 nucleotides are TGTGCCAGCAGCCAAAATCGCAAGGGGAATGAAAAACTGTTTTTT. Amino acids: CASSQNRKGNEKLFF.